One and the same sample provided the 15 T cell receptor beta chains below, sequenced in a study of response to subunit inactivated influenza vaccine. TCRdb reprocessed the RT-PCR reads via MiXCR and lists one record per CDR3 protein. The sample lists hundreds of thousands of distinct CDR3 sequences; approximately 10% were seen once. These data also formed part of another study, on T cells expressing NK-cell markers. From that report: The cDNA for TCR beta came from 5'RACE template switching with UMIs.

Sequencing used PBMCs from blood, obtained on the day of vaccination. The receptors were gathered from a man between 45 and 60 years old who received an inactivated influenza vaccine.

J is TRBJ2-1 and V is TRBV28, with TRBD2 matching over 14 bases. Losses at the gene ends were 6 bases for V and 8 bases for J; bases not matched to a gene: 18. CDR3 length: 19 amino acids. Germline V gene data show CDR1 as MDHEN and CDR2 as SYDVKM. CDR3 sequence: CASRPLTPGLAGALHEQFF. The DNA of the CDR3 is TGTGCCAGCAGACCGCTCACCCCGGGACTAGCGGGAGCATTGCATGAGCAGTTCTTC.

This clonotype showed up just a few times. A junction boundary mismatches the germline segment, possibly from a read error. V gene TRBV12-3 or TRBV12-4 combines with J gene TRBJ1-1; 8 bases agree with TRBD1. The CDR3 covers 11 residues. The CDR3 here is CASITDRVSLF. The CDR3 bases are TGTGCCAGCATAACGGACAGGGTCTCTCTCTTT.

The chain uses TRBV7-2 and TRBJ2-5, with TRBD2 matching over 7 bases. V was pared by 1 base and J by 6 bases, with 8 bases of the junction left unmatched. This CDR3 has 15 amino acids. Germline CDR1 and CDR2: SGHTA and FQGNSA. Here the CDR3 DNA reads TGTGCCAGCAGCTTAGACTCGGGGGGTTCAAAGACCCAGTACTTC. Protein product: CASSLDSGGSKTQYF. The whole variable domain, filled in from reference TRBV7-2 and TRBJ2-5, reads GAGVSQSPSNKVTEKGKDVELRCDPISGHTALYWYRQSLGQGLEFLIYFQGNSAPDKSGLPSDRFSAERTGGSVSTLTIQRTQQEDSAVYLCASSLDSGGSKTQYFGPGTRLLVL.

CDR3 protein: CASSLAPGANVLTF. The CDR3 coding sequence is TGCGCCAGCAGCTTGGCTCCTGGGGCCAACGTCCTGACTTTC. The chain employs TRBV5-1 and TRBJ2-6; no clear D. This CDR3 is built from 14 residues. Germline loops: CDR1 SGHRS, CDR2 YFSETQ. V was clipped by 0 bases and J by 2 bases, with 3 bases between them.

V and J are TRBV10-3 and TRBJ2-3, with D possibly being TRBD2 (6 bases). Germline loops: CDR1 ENHRY, CDR2 SYGVKD. The CDR3 extends over 14 amino acids. The V gene lost 6 bases and the J gene lost 4 bases, with 14 bases spanning the gap. CDR3 in amino acids: CAISGRDFPDTQYF. The DNA for the CDR3 is TGTGCCATCAGCGGTCGGGACTTCCCAGATACGCAGTATTTT.

The rearrangement joins TRBV3-1 to TRBJ2-1; 10 bases match TRBD2. CDR3 length: 15 residues. CDR1 is LGHDT and CDR2 is YNNKEL in the germline V gene (reference sequence). The trim removed 4 bases at V and 12 bases at J, leaving 12 bases unmatched. The CDR3 sequence: CASSPSRLAGGGQFF. Here the CDR3 DNA reads TGTGCCAGCAGCCCATCCCGGTTAGCGGGAGGAGGGCAGTTCTTC.

J is TRBJ1-2 and V is TRBV20-1; no clear D. CDR1 is DFQATT, CDR2 SNEGSKA, per germline (reference sequence). V lost 6 bases to trimming and J lost 5 bases, with 16 bases between them. This CDR3 has 13 residues. The CDR3 nucleotides are TGCAGTGCCCCCCCCCGAGATCTTTATGGCTACACCTTC. Translating gives CSAPPRDLYGYTF.

The rearrangement joins TRBV20-1 to TRBJ1-4, with TRBD1 as a possible D gene (6 bases). The germline V and J ends were trimmed by 7 bases and 8 bases, with 14 bases remaining between them. The CDR3 is 12 amino acids. Looked up from germline, CDR1 is DFQATT and CDR2 is SNEGSKA (reference sequence). Here the CDR3 DNA reads TGCAGTGGTACAGGGTTGGGGGAAAAACTGTTTTTT. This sequence encodes CSGTGLGEKLFF.

The chain joins TRBV18 to TRBJ1-1, with a possible D match to TRBD1 (6 bases). Germline V gene lookup returns CDR1 KGHSH and CDR2 LQKENI. The CDR3 covers 13 residues. V lost 7 bases and J 5 bases, leaving 14 bases between the germline ends. The CDR3 loop is CASYPTRGTEAFF. The CDR3 DNA sequence: TGTGCCAGCTACCCCACCAGGGGAACTGAAGCTTTCTTT.

This clonotype was observed a handful of times. This rearrangement joins TRBV25-1 to TRBJ2-5; unclear D gene. Germline CDR1 and CDR2: MGHDK and SYGVNS. The CDR3 contains 13 residues. The V end was cut by 4 bases, the J end by 7 bases, with 13 bases between. This chain's CDR3 is CASSVPALGTQYF. CDR3 bases: TGTGCCAGCAGTGTTCCCGCCCTTGGGACCCAGTACTTC.

This clonotype was counted at least ten times. The V and J genes are TRBV20-1 and TRBJ2-7; perhaps TRBD2 as D (7 bases). Germline V CDR1 and CDR2: DFQATT, SNEGSKA (reference sequence). The CDR3 loop spans 14 amino acids. V was cut by 3 bases and J by 3 bases, with 15 bases left in between. CDR3 sequence (DNA): TGCAGTGCTAGGGAAAGGGGGGAGGGCTACGAGCAGTACTTC. Its protein is CSARERGEGYEQYF.

This clonotype was counted between two and nine times. The chain has TRBV28 and TRBJ1-6, with TRBD1 matching 9 bases. Germline V gene sequence: CDR1 MDHEN, CDR2 SYDVKM. This CDR3 region has 17 residues. Trimming removed 5 bases from V and 9 bases from J; junction bases left unmatched: 14. The CDR3 DNA reads as TGTGCCAGCAGTCCGGGACAGGGCGGGGACACAAGTTCACCCCTCCACTTT. Translated, it gives CASSPGQGGDTSSPLHF. The full variable domain, in which reference TRBV28 and TRBJ1-6 provide the parts outside the CDR3, is DVKVTQSSRYLVKRTGEKVFLECVQDMDHENMFWYRQDPGLGLRLIYFSYDVKMKEKGDIPEGYSVSREKKERFSLILESASTNQTSMYLCASSPGQGGDTSSPLHFGNGTRLTVT.

This clonotype was seen only a few times. The chain joins TRBV7-8 to TRBJ1-3; tentative D call: TRBD1 (5 bases). V was shortened by 3 bases and J by 4 bases, with 10 bases between the two germline ends. Germline CDR1 SGHVS, CDR2 FQNEAQ. This CDR3 has 14 amino acids. DNA for the CDR3: TGTGCCAGCAGCTTCTTAGACAGCGGAAACACCATATATTTT. As protein: CASSFLDSGNTIYF.

The chain couples TRBV29-1 to TRBJ2-3; D might be TRBD2 (5 bases). Per the germline V gene, CDR1 is SQVTM and CDR2 is ANQGSEA. Trimming stripped 5 bases from V and 1 base from J, with 10 bases between. This CDR3 region has 13 residues. CDR3 amino acids: CSVLGERTDTQYF. For the CDR3, the DNA is TGCAGCGTTCTCGGGGAGCGCACAGATACGCAGTATTTT.

This clonotype appeared a few times. The V and J genes are TRBV5-1 and TRBJ2-7; D is ambiguous. The CDR3 is 17 residues long. CDR1 is SGHRS and CDR2 is YFSETQ in the germline V gene. Trimming took 5 bases from V and 3 from J, leaving 24 bases between them. The CDR3 DNA reads as TGCGCCAGCAGTAGTCTGGGTGGGTCTTTAGTTTTCTACGAGCAGTACTTC. Its translation is CASSSLGGSLVFYEQYF.